Listed below are T cell receptor beta chains from one sample, sequenced in a study of blood T cell repertoires in COVID-19. Libraries were prepared by immunoSEQ multiplex PCR; TCRdb keeps only in-frame clonotypes and omits some of them. Of fewer than 450,000 clones listed, approximately 88% are singletons. Specimen: peripheral blood. The receptors here all came from a woman aged 50 to 65 with COVID-19, enrolled during active disease. Each CDR3 is given with its conserved first and last residue. The order of the fields is clone size, J gene, D gene, V gene, CDR3 protein, CDR3 DNA. A D gene is named only where the DNA matches it firmly. Part of the rows lack a size; the others show once, few, many or a class for expanded clones.

once,TRBJ1-6,TRBD1,TRBV4-1,CASSQGKAGGLSYNSPLHF,TGCGCCAGCAGCCAAGGAAAGGCAGGGGGCCTCTCCTATAATTCACCCCTCCACTTT
.,TRBJ1-5,.,TRBV5-1,CASSLAGSNQPQHF,TGCGCCAGCAGCTTGGCGGGATCCAATCAGCCCCAGCATTTT
.,TRBJ1-5,.,TRBV30,CAWAMGGRQPQHF,TGTGCCTGGGCCATGGGCGGGAGGCAGCCCCAGCATTTT
.,TRBJ2-7,.,TRBV12-5,CASAQTGSEQYF,TGTGCTAGTGCCCAAACAGGGAGCGAGCAGTACTTC
.,TRBJ1-2,TRBD1,TRBV10-1,CASSPDRVYGYTF,TGCGCCAGCAGTCCCGACAGGGTGTATGGCTACACCTTC
.,TRBJ1-5,.,TRBV6-5,CASSEGGAHNQPQHF,TGTGCCAGCAGCGAGGGAGGGGCCCACAATCAGCCCCAGCATTTT
.,TRBJ2-3,TRBD2,TRBV5-5,CASSWGGLAGGPYTQYF,TGTGCCAGCAGCTGGGGTGGGCTAGCGGGGGGGCCATATACGCAGTATTTT
.,TRBJ1-4,TRBD1,TRBV18,CASSPGQGNEKLFF,TGTGCCAGCTCGCCGGGACAGGGTAATGAAAAACTGTTTTTT
.,TRBJ2-1,TRBD1,TRBV12-3/TRBV12-4,CALQGLYNEQFF,TGTGCGTTACAGGGGCTCTACAATGAGCAGTTCTTC
.,TRBJ2-7,TRBD1,TRBV6-5,CASSSIPRQGPYEQYF,TGTGCCAGCAGTTCCATACCACGACAGGGTCCCTACGAGCAGTACTTC
once,TRBJ1-2,.,TRBV3-1/TRBV3-2,CASSPEFRGGYTF,TGTGCCAGCAGCCCCGAATTCCGCGGTGGCTACACCTTC
few,TRBJ1-1,.,TRBV30,CAWRWTAQNTEAFF,TGTGCCTGGAGGTGGACAGCCCAGAACACTGAAGCTTTCTTT
once,TRBJ1-2,.,TRBV11-2,CASSLAGNVNYGYTF,TGTGCCAGCAGCTTAGCAGGGAACGTGAACTATGGCTACACCTTC
.,TRBJ2-1,.,TRBV29-1,CSVCESSDNEQFF,TGCAGCGTTTGCGAGTCGTCTGACAATGAGCAGTTCTTC
.,TRBJ2-1,.,TRBV3-1/TRBV3-2,CASSQGGRGYNEQFF,TGTGCCAGCAGCCAAGGAGGTAGAGGATACAATGAGCAGTTCTTC
once,TRBJ2-2,TRBD1,TRBV27,CASSWRTGSTGELFF,TGTGCCAGCAGTTGGCGGACAGGGTCTACCGGGGAGCTGTTTTTT
.,TRBJ2-3,.,TRBV7-8,CASSLPGTDTQYF,TGTGCCAGCAGCTTACCCGGCACAGATACGCAGTATTTT
few,TRBJ1-3,.,TRBV11-2,CASSSPGRVAGNTIYF,TGTGCCAGCAGCTCCCCTGGGAGGGTGGCCGGAAACACCATATATTTT
few,TRBJ2-2,TRBD1,TRBV3-1/TRBV3-2,CARLDRGNTGELFF,TGTGCCAGGTTGGACAGGGGAAACACCGGGGAGCTGTTTTTT
.,TRBJ2-1,TRBD2,TRBV7-2,CASSLRRTSGYNEQFF,TGTGCCAGCAGCTTACGCAGGACTAGCGGCTACAATGAGCAGTTCTTC
once,TRBJ2-7,.,TRBV29-1,CSVESGYYEQYF,TGCAGCGTTGAATCAGGGTACTACGAGCAGTACTTC
.,TRBJ2-1,.,TRBV9,CASSVGRGIYNEQFF,TGTGCCAGCAGCGTAGGGCGGGGAATCTACAATGAGCAGTTCTTC
.,TRBJ2-7,.,TRBV20-1,CSASMGGRQGAQEQYF,TGCAGTGCTAGTATGGGGGGGCGGCAGGGCGCGCAGGAGCAGTACTTC
few,TRBJ1-1,TRBD1,TRBV4-2,CASSQPEAGGQNTEAFF,TGTGCCAGCAGCCAACCGGAAGCAGGGGGCCAGAACACTGAAGCTTTCTTT
.,TRBJ1-4,.,TRBV18,CASSPRGRATNEKLFF,TGTGCCAGCTCACCAAGGGGTCGGGCAACTAATGAAAAACTGTTTTTT
.,TRBJ1-1,TRBD1,TRBV29-1,CSVLWTGATEAFF,TGCAGCGTTCTATGGACAGGGGCTACTGAAGCTTTCTTT
.,TRBJ1-2,TRBD1,TRBV19,CATSQGAIGYTF,TGTGCCACCTCCCAGGGGGCGATTGGCTACACCTTC
.,TRBJ1-1,.,TRBV19,CASSLAFGQENTEAFF,TGTGCCAGTAGTCTGGCATTCGGCCAGGAGAACACTGAAGCTTTCTTT
.,TRBJ1-5,.,TRBV30,CAWSTLQGIQPQHF,TGTGCCTGGAGTACGTTACAGGGCATCCAGCCCCAGCATTTT
.,TRBJ1-2,TRBD1,TRBV20-1,CSASIQGDDGYTF,TGCAGTGCTAGTATACAGGGGGACGATGGCTACACCTTC
.,TRBJ2-3,.,TRBV30,CAWRGGTSTDTQYF,TGTGCCTGGAGGGGGGGAACTAGCACAGATACGCAGTATTTT
.,TRBJ1-1,TRBD1,TRBV12-3/TRBV12-4,CASSLGTGGAFF,TGTGCCAGCAGTTTGGGGACAGGGGGAGCTTTCTTT
.,TRBJ2-1,.,TRBV7-3,CASSRTGNEQFF,TGTGCCAGCAGCCGTACAGGGAACGAGCAGTTCTTC
.,TRBJ1-2,TRBD1,TRBV9,CASSIPRQGANYGYTF,TGTGCCAGCAGTATACCCCGACAGGGTGCTAACTATGGCTACACCTTC
.,TRBJ1-3,.,TRBV5-5,CASSPVGGSGNTIYF,TGTGCCAGCAGCCCCGTGGGGGGCTCTGGAAACACCATATATTTT
.,TRBJ1-1,TRBD1,TRBV30,CAWDRGRNTEAFF,TGTGCCTGGGACAGGGGGCGGAACACTGAAGCTTTCTTT
.,TRBJ1-2,.,TRBV28,CASSLSRGYTF,TGTGCCAGCAGTTTATCTCGTGGCTACACCTTC
.,TRBJ1-1,TRBD1,TRBV29-1,CSVTRQGQGSTEAFF,TGCAGCGTTACCCGACAGGGGCAAGGGAGCACTGAAGCTTTCTTT
.,TRBJ2-4,.,TRBV6-1,CASSEASKGDEVYF,TGTGCCAGCAGTGAAGCGAGTAAAGGGGATGAGGTGTACTTC
.,TRBJ2-3,TRBD2,TRBV2,CASSVGVAGGHRYF,TGTGCCAGCAGTGTAGGGGTAGCGGGGGGGCATCGGTATTTT
.,TRBJ1-1,.,TRBV28,CASSFGRDTEAFF,TGTGCCAGCAGTTTCGGCAGGGACACTGAAGCTTTCTTT
.,TRBJ2-7,.,TRBV7-6,CASSPISPSREQYF,TGTGCCAGCAGCCCAATATCCCCGTCCCGGGAGCAGTACTTC
.,TRBJ2-3,.,TRBV3-1/TRBV3-2,CASSLQSTDTQYF,TGTGCCAGCAGCCTTCAGAGCACAGATACGCAGTATTTT
.,TRBJ2-7,TRBD2,TRBV5-6,CASSFRLAGGQYEQYF,TGTGCCAGCAGCTTTCGACTAGCGGGGGGGCAGTACGAGCAGTACTTC
.,TRBJ2-7,TRBD1,TRBV7-9,CASRRTGYEQYF,TGTGCCAGCAGACGGACAGGCTACGAGCAGTACTTC
.,TRBJ2-2,TRBD1,TRBV28,CASSLDRANTGELFF,TGTGCCAGCAGTTTAGACAGGGCGAACACCGGGGAGCTGTTTTTT
.,TRBJ2-7,TRBD1,TRBV12-5,CASGLVRLGQGNLYEQYF,TGTGCTAGTGGTTTGGTCAGGCTGGGACAGGGTAATCTCTACGAGCAGTACTTC
.,TRBJ2-3,.,TRBV18,CASSPSLASRGDTQYF,TGTGCCAGCTCACCAAGCTTGGCTAGCAGAGGGGATACGCAGTATTTT
.,TRBJ2-1,TRBD2,TRBV27,CASSLAGGPYNEQFF,TGTGCCAGCAGTTTAGCGGGGGGGCCTTACAATGAGCAGTTCTTC
.,TRBJ2-1,TRBD2,TRBV5-4,CASSLTSGGANEQFF,TGTGCCAGCAGCTTGACTAGCGGGGGGGCGAATGAGCAGTTCTTC
.,TRBJ2-2,.,TRBV7-9,CASSMTASTGELFF,TGTGCCAGCAGCATGACAGCCAGCACCGGGGAGCTGTTTTTT
.,TRBJ2-5,TRBD1,TRBV10-3,CAIRGGQDHQETQYF,TGTGCCATCAGAGGGGGACAGGACCACCAAGAGACCCAGTACTTC